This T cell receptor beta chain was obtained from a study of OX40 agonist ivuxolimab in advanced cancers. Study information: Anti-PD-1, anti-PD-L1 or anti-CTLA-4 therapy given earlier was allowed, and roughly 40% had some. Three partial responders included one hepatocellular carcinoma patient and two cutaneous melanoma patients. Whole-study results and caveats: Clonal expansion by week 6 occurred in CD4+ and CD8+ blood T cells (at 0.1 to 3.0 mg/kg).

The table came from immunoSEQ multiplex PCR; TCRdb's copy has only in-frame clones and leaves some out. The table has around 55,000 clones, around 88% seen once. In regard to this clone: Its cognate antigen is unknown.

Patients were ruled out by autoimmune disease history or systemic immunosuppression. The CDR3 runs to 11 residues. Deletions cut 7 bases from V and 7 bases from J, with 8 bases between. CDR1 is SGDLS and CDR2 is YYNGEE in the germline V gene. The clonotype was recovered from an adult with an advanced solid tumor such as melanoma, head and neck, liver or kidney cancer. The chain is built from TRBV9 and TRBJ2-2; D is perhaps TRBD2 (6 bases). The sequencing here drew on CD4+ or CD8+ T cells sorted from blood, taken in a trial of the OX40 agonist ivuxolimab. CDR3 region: CASSGDGELFF. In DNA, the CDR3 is TGTGCCAGCTCGGGGGACGGGGAGCTGTTTTTT.